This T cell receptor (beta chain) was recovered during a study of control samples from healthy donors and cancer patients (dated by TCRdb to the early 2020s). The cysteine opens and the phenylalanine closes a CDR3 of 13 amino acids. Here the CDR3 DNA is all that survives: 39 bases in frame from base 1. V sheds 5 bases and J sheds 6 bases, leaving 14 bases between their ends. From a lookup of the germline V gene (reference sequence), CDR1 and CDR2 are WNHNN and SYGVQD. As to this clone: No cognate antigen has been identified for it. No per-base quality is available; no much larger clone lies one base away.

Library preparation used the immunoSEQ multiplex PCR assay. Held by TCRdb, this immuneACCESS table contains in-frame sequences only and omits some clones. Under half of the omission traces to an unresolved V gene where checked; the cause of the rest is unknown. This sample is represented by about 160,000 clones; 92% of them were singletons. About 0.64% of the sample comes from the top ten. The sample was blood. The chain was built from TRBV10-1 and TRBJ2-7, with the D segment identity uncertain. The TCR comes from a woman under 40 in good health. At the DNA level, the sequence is TGCGCCAGCAGTCCGGACCGAGTTAGCGAGCAGTACTTC. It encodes CASSPDRVSEQYF.